This TCR beta chain stems from a study of blood T cell repertoires in COVID-19. Looking at the study overall: COVID-19 samples collected from the United States, Italy and Spain covered acute and convalescent phases. Sample material is recorded as cDNA or gDNA derived from T cells, B-cell-depleted T cells, or PBMCs.

This CDR3 is 16 amino acids long. V dropped 2 bases and J dropped 0; count of bases not matched to a gene: 2. CDR1 is SGHDT and CDR2 is YYEEEE in the germline V gene. Authors' processing steps: Amplifying reference gene primers gave estimates of nucleated cell counts. TCRdb's copy holds only in-frame clones and misses some; the assay was immunoSEQ multiplex PCR. V and J calls and clone size are those listed in that table; D and trimming were worked out from the DNA. The sample records 100,000 to 120,000 clones, roughly 87% being singletons. This rearrangement joins TRBV5-6 to TRBJ2-3; 11 bases agree with TRBD2. The TCR sequence derives from a man aged 45-60 years with acute or convalescent COVID-19. Sequencing input: peripheral blood. This CDR3 reads CASSLRTSGSTDTQYF. CDR3 nucleotide sequence: TGTGCCAGCAGCTTAAGGACTAGCGGGAGCACAGATACGCAGTATTTT. Full variable domain (outside the CDR3, taken from reference TRBV5-6 and TRBJ2-3): DAGVTQSPTHLIKTRGQQVTLRCSPKSGHDTVSWYQQALGQGPQFIFQYYEEEERQRGNFPDRFSGHQFPNYSSELNVNALLLGDSALYLCASSLRTSGSTDTQYFGPGTRLTVL.